This T cell receptor beta chain stems from a study of T cell responses to AZD1222 COVID-19 vaccine (dated by TCRdb to the early 2020s). Describing the broader study: AZD1222 recipients whose second dose came at about 4 weeks and those whose second dose came at about 12 weeks were combined into one group, since spike-specific TCR depth and breadth did not differ between the two schedules. TCR sequencing was performed for roughly 250 trial participants, of whom 207 were given two doses of AZD1222 and around 26 were given two doses of MenACWY control vaccine. Trial participants were enrolled into age subgroups of 18-55, 56-69 and 70-plus years, which contained roughly 150, 30 and 60 TCR-sequenced participants, respectively. Overall results and qualifications from the work: In the small 56-69-year group, the increase in depth fell short of significance, most likely because of low power. Nearly half of unique spike-specific TCRs reportedly recognized epitopes outside regions mutated in the B.1.351 and B.1.1.7 variants. Because no day 14 peak-response samples were available, the repertoires could be characterized only after the peak T cell response. A significant rise in spike-specific TCR breadth and depth was observed after two AZD1222 doses relative to day 0 and relative to MenACWY recipients. Participants were mostly white British, with more females than males. The authors suggested clonal diversity may have been underestimated. CD4 TCRs associated with the vaccine covered the entire spike protein, and the dominant responses were in regions 160-218 and 743-854. Only a handful of AZD1222 recipients were SARS-CoV-2 seropositive at baseline, limiting conclusions about previously exposed vaccinees.

With respect to this clone: Its antigen is not yet known. The record has no base qualities; no much larger clone is one base away.

The CDR3 regions of human TCRbeta chains were analyzed by immunosequencing. The paper's processing steps were these. TCRs in the repertoires were matched against a reference library of SARS-CoV-2-specific TCRs that had been generated with the MIRA antigen-specificity platform. Breadth meant the fraction of unique TCRs that were SARS-CoV-2-associated, whereas depth meant the fraction of total T cells that were SARS-CoV-2-associated. Using the MIRA data, each spike-specific TCR was assigned both to the spike region to which the TCR was reactive and to a CD4 or CD8 class. Log10-transformed breadth and depth values were compared by one-way ANOVA with Sidak's multiple comparisons tests. Sourced from immuneACCESS, this table was stored by TCRdb with only in-frame sequences that have V and J called. A share of the clones is absent; for the studies checked, an unresolved V gene accounts for under half, and the remainder has no known explanation. That table gives V, J and clone size, and the DNA gave D and trimming. Within this sample are roughly 130,000 clones, with 70% to 90% of them counted one time only. Just over 5.5% of the sample is held by the ten biggest clonotypes.

In the paper's terms, the time point label means: baseline before first vaccination. Vaccinee samples were obtained from the UK trials COV001 and COV002, which included a single-blind randomized controlled phase 2/3 trial of AZD1222 (ChAdOx1 nCoV-19) in healthy adults. For TCRbeta chain sequencing, PBMC samples from trial participants were taken at day 0 and at day 28 after the second dose. Sequences KGHSH (CDR1) and LQKENI (CDR2) are obtained from the germline V gene. The CDR3 goes from the cysteine to the phenylalanine over 15 residues. Only the CDR3 region is kept as DNA, spanning 45 bases read in frame from base 1. The germline ends are 10 bases apart after V is trimmed by 2 bases and J by 0 bases.

The sequencing used peripheral blood, collected on day 0 of AZD1222 vaccination. The TCR originated in an adult in good health. The chain joins TRBV18 to TRBJ1-1; the D gene is not confidently resolved. This receptor has the CDR3 CASSPETPMNTEAFF. The DNA sequence is TGTGCCAGCTCACCAGAGACACCCATGAACACTGAAGCTTTCTTT.